Detailed here is one T cell receptor beta chain. In its sample, this clone was seen once. Its specific antigen is unknown. Base qualities were left out, and no much larger clone turns up one base away. The sample originates from a study of CD4 T cells in relation to SARS-CoV-2 and coronaviruses (dated by TCRdb to the early 2020s). Regarding the complete study: Shared crossreactive spike epitopes were mapped to their HLA restriction using patient-derived lymphoblastoid cell lines. Memory CD4+ T cell crossreactivity between SARS-CoV-2 and common cold coronavirus spike proteins was assessed at the TCR clonotype level in the study. Samples from three pre-COVID donors and the naive versus memory experiments were sequenced with the Adaptive Biotechnologies TCR-sequencing kit; other data were Illumina-based. Expansion assays from other donors in the study were sequenced with a different, Illumina-based TCR-beta assay. The study at large found these results: Since the crossreactivity analysis centred on spike protein, crossreactivity against other viral proteins was not assessed. Small numbers of patients and of tested TCRs limited the study. Sequencing of naive versus memory cells indicated that the assay detects memory recall responses, not primary responses primed during culture. No donor contributed both pre-pandemic and post-infection samples, which limited tracing the source of pre-existing responses. Compared with monoreactive clones, crossreactive clones had significantly weaker SARS-CoV-2-driven expansion, a result consistent with antigenic imprinting. In about 60% of donors, memory CD4+ clonotypes turned up that crossrecognized SARS-CoV-2 and at least one common cold coronavirus spike.

Deep-resolution immunoSEQ TCR-beta sequencing was performed on DNA from uncultured naive and memory CD4+ T cells. Processing in the source paper ran as follows. During preprocessing, nonproductive sequences were discarded, as were any CDR3s that did not begin with C, did not end with F or W, or were shorter than 7 amino acids. Cultured and uncultured naive and memory CD4+ repertoires were searched for previously identified spike- and CEF-reactive CDR3s. After three terminal residues were trimmed from each end, CDR3 homology was quantified as pairwise Levenshtein distance using the stringdist R package. TCRdb limited this immuneACCESS table to in-frame rearrangements with V and J called. A share of clones is missing; checked studies link under half to unresolved V genes, and the rest is unexplained. V, J and clone size are those of that table, while D and trimming were read from the DNA. This sample is represented by 65,000 or so clones; around 87% of them were singletons. The ten largest account for 1.6% of the sample.

V sheds 6 bases and J sheds 3 bases, leaving 23 bases between their ends. The CDR3 covers 17 residues, taking in both the cysteine and the phenylalanine. Only CDR3 DNA is held: 51 bases, read in frame from base 1. Based on the germline V gene, the CDR1 and CDR2 sequences are MRHNA and SNTAGT. CD4+ T cells from unexposed donors were collected before the COVID-19 pandemic (2011-2018). Naive and memory CD4+ T cells were separated from cryopreserved PBMCs by CD4 enrichment followed by EasySep naive CD4+ T cell enrichment. Leukapheresis product for the unexposed donors was bought commercially. PBMCs were isolated from leukapheresis product or whole blood by Ficoll-Paque PLUS gradient centrifugation. The PBMCs went either fresh into the expansion assay or into cryopreservation at -140 degrees C. The QIAamp Micro DNA Kit was used to extract genomic DNA from the CD4+ T cells.

The sequence was obtained from a human donor in good health. The sequenced sample consisted of memory CD4+ T cells from PBMCs. The sample's cell subset or site label is to be understood as: memory (non-naive) CD4+ T cells. The chain couples TRBV6-4 to TRBJ1-1, with the identity of the D gene unclear. The encoded CDR3 is CASSHGLERELDTEAFF. The base sequence is TGTGCCAGCAGCCACGGACTGGAACGGGAATTGGACACTGAAGCTTTCTTT.